This T cell receptor beta chain was recorded in a study of low-dose radiotherapy and immunotherapy resistance in tumors. The overall study: Cohort 1 got 0.5 Gy per fraction every 2 weeks, 6.5 Gy in total. Every two weeks patients got nivolumab 240 mg flat dose, plus ipilimumab 1 mg/kg every six weeks, intravenously. A daily 300 mg dose of oral aspirin was taken by patients for four cycles from cycle 1 day 1.

The V gene's germline CDR1 is MDHEN and CDR2 SYDVKM. V was trimmed by 3 bases and J by 6 bases, leaving 9 bases between them. There are 13 residues in the CDR3. Gene-specific TRAV and TRBV primers were used for first-strand cDNA, covering alpha and beta chains. TCRs underwent about 20 PCR cycles of amplification with a constant-region primer and V-primer adapter. mRNA, after isolation, was amplified by in vitro transcription. Each CDR3 protein gets one entry after TCRdb re-called the reads with MiXCR. The table lists under 15,000 distinct CDR3 sequences, approximately 57% of them singletons. This clonotype was seen a single time.

The receptor's source is a human donor with advanced metastatic prostate, ovarian, gallbladder or colorectal cancer (not recorded which). This table probably holds off-target reads from a library built for another chain. The rearrangement links TRBV28 to TRBJ1-5; D remains unclear. In DNA, the CDR3 is TGTGCCAGCAGTTTGGAAAGGAGTCAGCCCCAGCATTTT. This translates into CASSLERSQPQHF.